Presented here are 4 T cell receptor beta chains from one specimen sequenced in a study of shared clonotypes between healthy human individuals. Libraries were prepared by immunoSEQ multiplex PCR; TCRdb keeps only in-frame clonotypes and omits some of them. The sample lists about 2.4 million clones, roughly 93% occurring once. The specimen was naive CD4+ T cells from PBMCs. The subset denotes: CD45RA+ positively selected. These receptors were taken from a man aged 18 to 30 in good health. Some clones in this sample may be carry-over from other donors' samples.

With regard to this clone: Other DNA sequences of this sample code for an identical CDR3. The CDR3 is CASSPRSGETQYF. CDR3 nucleotides: TGTGCCAGCTCACCCCGTAGCGGGGAGACCCAGTACTTC. V is TRBV18 and J is TRBJ2-5; TRBD2 matches 7 bases. The CDR3 sequence is 13 residues long. Germline V gene sequence: CDR1 KGHSH, CDR2 LQKENI. V trimming: 3 bases; J trimming: 5 bases; junction bases outside the gene matches: 3.

The CDR3 reads CASSPVTNTEAFF. CDR3 bases: TGTGCCAGCAGTCCAGTTACGAACACTGAAGCTTTCTTT. The chain links TRBV28 to TRBJ1-1; the D is unclear. Germline-derived CDR1 and CDR2 are MDHEN and SYDVKM. The CDR3 is 13 amino acids. Trimming removed 5 bases at V and 1 base at J, with 8 bases between.

V gene TRBV6-6 combines with J gene TRBJ2-1; D gene uncertain. Germline loops: CDR1 MNHNY, CDR2 SVGAGI (reference sequence). This CDR3 region has 12 residues. Trimming removed 5 bases at V and 3 bases at J, with 5 bases between. CDR3 residues: CASSPYYNEQFF. CDR3 nucleotide sequence: TGTGCCAGCAGTCCCTACTACAATGAGCAGTTCTTC.

This clone was seen more than once but under ten times. The V and J genes are TRBV19 and TRBJ1-1, with a tentative D call TRBD1 (6 bases). Germline V gene sequence: CDR1 LNHDA, CDR2 SQIVND (reference sequence). Trimming left V 5 bases short and J 3 bases short, with 10 bases between. There are 13 residues in the CDR3. The CDR3 DNA sequence: TGTGCCAGTAGTTCGGACAGATACACTGAAGCTTTCTTT. It is translated as CASSSDRYTEAFF.